This T cell receptor beta chain was recorded in a study of identifying expanded T cells in peripheral blood. V lost 0 bases to trimming and J lost 8 bases; unmatched junction nucleotides: 8. The germline V gene encodes CDR1 SGHRS and CDR2 YFSETQ. This CDR3 contains 15 residues. During the collection period, no donor immune events like infections were recorded. General study results and limits: Differentially abundant clones: roughly 1.3 between replicates, 16.4 at two to three weeks, 19 to 20 at four.

On this clone itself: Its matching antigen is unknown.

Some clones are missing from TCRdb's copy, which holds only in-frame ones; the method was immunoSEQ multiplex PCR. The top ten hold roughly 15% of the sample, which has about 58,000 clones, about four fifths seen once. Input material: blood. The TCR comes from a person aged 18 to 75 in good health. The chain uses TRBV5-1 and TRBJ1-5, with 7 bases identical to TRBD1. CDR3 protein: CASSLERTGRKPQHF. CDR3 bases: TGCGCCAGCAGCTTGGAACGGACAGGTCGAAAGCCCCAGCATTTT.